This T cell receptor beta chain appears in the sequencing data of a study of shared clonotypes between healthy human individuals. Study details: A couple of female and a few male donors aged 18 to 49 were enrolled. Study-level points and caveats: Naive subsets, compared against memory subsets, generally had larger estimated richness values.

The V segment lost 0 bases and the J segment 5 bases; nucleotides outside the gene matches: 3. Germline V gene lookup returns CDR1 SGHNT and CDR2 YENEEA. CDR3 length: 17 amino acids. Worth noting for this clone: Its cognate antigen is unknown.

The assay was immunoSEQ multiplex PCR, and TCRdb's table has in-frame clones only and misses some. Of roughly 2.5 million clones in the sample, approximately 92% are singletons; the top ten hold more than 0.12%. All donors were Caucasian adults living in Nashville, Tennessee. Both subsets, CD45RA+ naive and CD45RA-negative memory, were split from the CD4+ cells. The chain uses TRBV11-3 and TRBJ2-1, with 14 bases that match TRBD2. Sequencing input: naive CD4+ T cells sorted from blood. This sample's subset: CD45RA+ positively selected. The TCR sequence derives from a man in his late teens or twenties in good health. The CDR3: CASSLDGGLAGDNEQFF. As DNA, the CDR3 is TGTGCCAGCAGCTTAGACGGGGGACTAGCGGGAGACAATGAGCAGTTCTTC.